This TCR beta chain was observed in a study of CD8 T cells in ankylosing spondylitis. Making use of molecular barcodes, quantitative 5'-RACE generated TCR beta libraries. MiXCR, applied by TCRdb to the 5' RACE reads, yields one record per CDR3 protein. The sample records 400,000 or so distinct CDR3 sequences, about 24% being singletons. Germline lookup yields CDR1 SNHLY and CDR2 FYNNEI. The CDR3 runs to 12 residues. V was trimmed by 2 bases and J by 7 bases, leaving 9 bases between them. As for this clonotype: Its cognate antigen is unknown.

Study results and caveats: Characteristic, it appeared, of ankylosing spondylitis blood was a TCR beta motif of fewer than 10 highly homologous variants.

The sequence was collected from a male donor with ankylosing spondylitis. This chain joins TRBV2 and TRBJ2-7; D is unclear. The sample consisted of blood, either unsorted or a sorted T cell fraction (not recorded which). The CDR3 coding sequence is TGTGCCAGCAGTGAACTGGGAAGGGAGCAGTACGTC. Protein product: CASSELGREQYV.